This TCR beta chain was sequenced in a study of T cell repertoires in cytomegalovirus infection (dated by TCRdb to about 2019). Regarding the research as a whole: The peptide stimulations were aimed at well-studied HLA-B-restricted epitopes as well as recently identified HLA-C-restricted CMV epitopes, whose presentation resists viral immunomodulation. Because public TCR beta signatures pointed to carriage of CMV infection together with the matching HLA type, the HLA type of each donor mattered for the analysis. Paper-wide results and their limitations: The ex vivo response was dominated by HLA-C-restricted CMV-specific TCR beta clonotypes, and the single most frequent clonotype in two of eight donors was supplied by these HLA-C-restricted clonotypes. In both this cohort and an independent roughly 400-donor cohort, the cumulative frequency of public TCR beta family members distinguished carriers of CMV infection plus the relevant HLA type.

For sequencing, an Illumina HiSeq 1500 was employed. The raw public reads went through TCRdb reprocessing: fastp at Q25, MiXCR clone calling, in-frame beta chains kept. CDR3 protein sequences are deduplicated, and each keeps its most common genes and DNA. This sample lists fewer than 900,000 distinct CDR3 sequences; about 28% were detected once. In total, the top ten clones hold around 12% of the sample. The intended sense of this specimen's treatment or condition label: in vitro stimulation with specific CMV peptide epitopes to enrich CMV-specific T cells. With regard to this clonotype: The specificity of this receptor is unknown. It has no much larger one-base neighbor in the sample; base qualities were not kept.

Taken from the germline V gene, the CDR1 and CDR2 loops are SGDLS and YYNGEE. V lost 6 bases and J lost 5 bases; the stretch between them is 26 bases long. Counted from cysteine to phenylalanine, this CDR3 has 17 amino acids. The read is trimmed to its CDR3 DNA, 51 bases read in frame from base 1. This TCR was recovered from a human donor in good health (CMV status not recorded). Some clones in this sample may be carry-over from other donors' samples. The chain is assembled from TRBV9 and TRBJ1-2; the D region possibly corresponds to TRBD1 (5 bases align). The sequencing here drew on cultured CD8+ T cells from PBMCs, taken from culture after CMV antigen stimulation. The bases are TGTGCCAGCAACCCCCGCGCCGTCGAGGGGCCGGCATATGGCTACACCTTC. Its coded protein is CASNPRAVEGPAYGYTF.